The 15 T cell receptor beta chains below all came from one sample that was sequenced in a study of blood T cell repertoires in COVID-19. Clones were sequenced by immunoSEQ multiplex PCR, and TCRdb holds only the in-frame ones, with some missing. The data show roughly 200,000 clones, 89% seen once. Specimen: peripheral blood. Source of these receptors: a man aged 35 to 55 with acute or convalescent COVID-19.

The CDR3 coding sequence is TGTGCCTGGAGTGTACGAGCAGGGGGGATAGGTCAGCCCCAGCATTTT. It yields the protein CAWSVRAGGIGQPQHF. J is TRBJ1-5 and V is TRBV30, with TRBD1 matching over 7 bases. Germline V gives CDR1 GTSNPN, CDR2 SVGIG (reference sequence). The CDR3 is made up of 16 amino acids. J lost 6 bases, V lost 0 bases, and 11 bases had no gene match.

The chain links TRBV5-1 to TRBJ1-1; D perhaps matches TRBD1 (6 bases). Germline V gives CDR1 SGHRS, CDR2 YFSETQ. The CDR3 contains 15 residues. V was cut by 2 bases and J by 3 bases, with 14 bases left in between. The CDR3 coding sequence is TGCGCCAGCAGCTTCTTCGGGGGGCTAGACACTGAAGCTTTCTTT. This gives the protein CASSFFGGLDTEAFF.

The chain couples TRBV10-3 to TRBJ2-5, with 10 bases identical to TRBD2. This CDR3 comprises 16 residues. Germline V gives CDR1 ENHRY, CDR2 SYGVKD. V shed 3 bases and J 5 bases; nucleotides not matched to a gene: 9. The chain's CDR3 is CAISDRSGGARETQYF. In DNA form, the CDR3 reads TGTGCCATCAGTGATCGGAGCGGGGGGGCCCGTGAGACCCAGTACTTC.

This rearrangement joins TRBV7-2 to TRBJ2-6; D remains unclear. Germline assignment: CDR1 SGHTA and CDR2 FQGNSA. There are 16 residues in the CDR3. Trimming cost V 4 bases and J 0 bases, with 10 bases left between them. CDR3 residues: CASSSPDISGANVLTF. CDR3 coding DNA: TGTGCCAGCAGCTCCCCAGATATCTCTGGGGCCAACGTCCTGACTTTC.

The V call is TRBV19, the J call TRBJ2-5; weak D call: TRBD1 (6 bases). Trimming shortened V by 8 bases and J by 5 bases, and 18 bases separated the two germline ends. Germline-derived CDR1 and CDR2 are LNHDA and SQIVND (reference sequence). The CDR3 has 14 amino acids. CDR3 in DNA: TGTGCCAGTTCCCCACAGGGAATGTGGGAGACCCAGTACTTC. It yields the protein CASSPQGMWETQYF.

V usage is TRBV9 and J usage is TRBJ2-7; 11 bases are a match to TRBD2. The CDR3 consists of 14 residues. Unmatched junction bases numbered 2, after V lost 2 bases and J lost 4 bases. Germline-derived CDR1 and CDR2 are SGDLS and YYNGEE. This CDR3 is CASSVLAGGYEQYF. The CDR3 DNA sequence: TGTGCCAGCAGCGTGTTAGCGGGGGGGTACGAGCAGTACTTC.

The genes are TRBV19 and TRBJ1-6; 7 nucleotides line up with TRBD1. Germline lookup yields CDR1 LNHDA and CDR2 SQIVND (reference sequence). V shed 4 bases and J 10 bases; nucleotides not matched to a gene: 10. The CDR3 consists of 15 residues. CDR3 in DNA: TGTGCCAGTAGTAGCCAGACAGGGAGAGGATCACCCCTCCACTTT. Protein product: CASSSQTGRGSPLHF.

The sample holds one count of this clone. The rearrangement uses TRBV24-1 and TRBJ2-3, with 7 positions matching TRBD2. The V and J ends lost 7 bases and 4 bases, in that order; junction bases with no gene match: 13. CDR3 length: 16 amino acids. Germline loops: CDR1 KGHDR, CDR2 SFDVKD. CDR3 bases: TGTGCCACCAGCCCTGGTCTAGCGGAAGTAGCAGATACGCAGTATTTT. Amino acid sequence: CATSPGLAEVADTQYF.

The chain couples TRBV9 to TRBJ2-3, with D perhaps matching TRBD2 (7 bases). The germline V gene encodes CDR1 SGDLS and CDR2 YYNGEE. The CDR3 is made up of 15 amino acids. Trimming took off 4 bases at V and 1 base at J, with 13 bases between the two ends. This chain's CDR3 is CASSLGGGRTDTQYF. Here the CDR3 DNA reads TGTGCCAGCAGCCTAGGGGGGGGCCGCACAGATACGCAGTATTTT.

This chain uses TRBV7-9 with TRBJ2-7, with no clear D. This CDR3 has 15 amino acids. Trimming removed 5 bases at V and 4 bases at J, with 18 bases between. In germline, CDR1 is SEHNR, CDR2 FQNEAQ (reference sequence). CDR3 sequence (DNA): TGTGCCAGCAGCCCAGAGAGCGCGGCCCTATACGAGCAGTACTTC. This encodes CASSPESAALYEQYF.

CDR3 loop: CAIRGGGTSGLNEQFF. The CDR3 DNA sequence: TGTGCCATCAGGGGGGGAGGGACTAGCGGGCTCAATGAGCAGTTCTTC. This chain uses TRBV10-3 with TRBJ2-1, with 12 bases matching TRBD2. The germline V gene has CDR1 ENHRY and CDR2 SYGVKD. J lost 6 bases, V lost 6 bases, and 9 bases had no gene match. This CDR3 contains 16 residues.

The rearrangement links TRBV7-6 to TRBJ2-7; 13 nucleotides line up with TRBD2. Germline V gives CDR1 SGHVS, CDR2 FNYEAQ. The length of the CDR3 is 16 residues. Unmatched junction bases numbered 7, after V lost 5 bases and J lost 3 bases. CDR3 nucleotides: TGTGCCAGCAGCCCTAGACTAGCGGGGGGTGTCTACGAGCAGTACTTC. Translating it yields CASSPRLAGGVYEQYF. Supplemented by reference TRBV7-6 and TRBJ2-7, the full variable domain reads GAGVSQSPRYKVTKRGQDVALRCDPISGHVSLYWYRQALGQGPEFLTYFNYEAQQDKSGLPNDRFSAERPEGSISTLTIQRTEQRDSAMYRCASSPRLAGGVYEQYFGPGTRLTVT.

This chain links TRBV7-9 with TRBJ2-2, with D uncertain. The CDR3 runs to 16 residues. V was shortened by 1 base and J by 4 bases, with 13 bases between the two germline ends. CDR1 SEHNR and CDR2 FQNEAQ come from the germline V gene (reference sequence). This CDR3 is CASSLVMGLGTGELFF. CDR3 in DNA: TGTGCCAGCAGCTTAGTAATGGGCTTGGGCACCGGGGAGCTGTTTTTT.

As DNA, the CDR3 is TGTGCCAGCAGCGTAGAAGGGACAGGGATGGGAGATACGCAGTATTTT. Its protein product is CASSVEGTGMGDTQYF. V usage is TRBV9 and J usage is TRBJ2-3; TRBD1 matches at 9 bases. V was pared by 0 bases and J by 5 bases, with 7 bases of the junction left unmatched. Looked up from germline, CDR1 is SGDLS and CDR2 is YYNGEE. The CDR3 is made up of 16 amino acids.

CDR3 bases: TGTGCCAGCAGCCTCGGACTAGCGGGGGGGCTCGGGGAGACCCAGTACTTC. Translating gives CASSLGLAGGLGETQYF. V is TRBV3-1 (or the pseudogene TRBV3-2) and J is TRBJ2-5; 15 nucleotides align to TRBD2. Germline V gives CDR1 LGHDT, CDR2 YNNKEL (reference sequence). The CDR3 has 17 amino acids. V was clipped by 4 bases and J by 5 bases; unmatched bases: 8.